This T cell receptor beta chain is from a study of blood T cells in healthy people across ages. About the research overall: Per two T cells, about one barcoded beta molecule was captured through template switching.

This clonotype turned up a few times. A second 7 to 11 cycle PCR used barcoded and J-beta primers. TCRdb used MiXCR to reprocess the 5' RACE reads, holding one entry per CDR3 protein. Found here are around 870,000 distinct CDR3 sequences, 29% of them singletons; the top ten hold approximately 15%. With each sample, at least 6 micrograms of total RNA were extracted. This CDR3 spans 15 amino acids. V lost 3 bases and J lost 4; bases outside the gene matches: 8. Germline CDR1 and CDR2: LNHDA and SQIVND (reference sequence). The sequencing sample was made of blood. This receptor was identified in a woman aged 80 or older in good health. The chain combines TRBV19 with TRBJ1-1; 7 nucleotides agree with TRBD1. The CDR3 loop is CASSIGGGWGTEAFF. The CDR3 bases are TGTGCCAGTAGTATTGGAGGGGGCTGGGGCACTGAAGCTTTCTTT.